The source of this TCR beta chain is a study of blood T cell repertoires in COVID-19. Study overall: There were acute and convalescent COVID-19 samples, and they came from the United States, Italy and Spain.

As processed by the authors: Estimated nucleated cell counts came from reference gene primer amplification. The method was immunoSEQ multiplex PCR; TCRdb's version includes in-frame clones alone and lacks a portion of them. V and J calls plus clone size are reproduced from that table; the DNA served to infer D and trimming. In the table there are approximately 500,000 clones, approximately 91% of which are singletons. The Seattle patients joined while their infection was active and were tracked longitudinally afterward. This CDR3 spans 16 amino acids. The chain links TRBV21-1 to TRBJ2-5; the table's TRBD2 call for D was not verified on the DNA. TRBV21-1 is deemed a pseudogene. This TCR was sampled from a woman between 45 and 60 years old with COVID-19, enrolled during active disease. Sequenced sample: peripheral blood. CDR3 in amino acids: CASSKLGEGLGETQYF. The CDR3 DNA reads TGTGCCAGCAGCAAGTTAGGAGAGGGTTTGGGGGAGACCCAGTACTTC.